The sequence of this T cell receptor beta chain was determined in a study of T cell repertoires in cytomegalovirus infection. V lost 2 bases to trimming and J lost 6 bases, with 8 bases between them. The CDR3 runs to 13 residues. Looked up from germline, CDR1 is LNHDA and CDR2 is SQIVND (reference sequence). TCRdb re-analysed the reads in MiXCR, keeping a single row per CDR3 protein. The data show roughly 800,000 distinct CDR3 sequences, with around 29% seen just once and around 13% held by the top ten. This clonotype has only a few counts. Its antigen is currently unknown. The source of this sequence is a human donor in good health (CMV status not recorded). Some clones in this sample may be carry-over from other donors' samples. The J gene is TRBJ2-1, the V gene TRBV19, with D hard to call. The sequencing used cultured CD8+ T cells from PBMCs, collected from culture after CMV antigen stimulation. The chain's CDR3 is CASSINLFNEQFF. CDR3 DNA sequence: TGTGCCAGTAGTATAAACCTCTTCAATGAGCAGTTCTTC.